The 29 T cell receptor beta chains in this list originate from one sample, sequenced in a study of beta chain features in type 1 diabetes (dated by TCRdb to about 2018). The library was generated by the immunoSEQ multiplex PCR assay. All of the isolated RNA was reverse transcribed with the High Capacity cDNA Reverse Transcription Kit, so expressed TCRB transcripts were sequenced. TCRdb obtained this table from immuneACCESS and retained in-frame rearrangements with V and J assigned. These tables miss some clones; where compared with another copy, unresolved V genes account for less than half of the shortfall, and the remainder is unexplained. For this sample there are nearly 350,000 clones; approximately 8% appear just once. The ten largest clones represent around 0.45% of the sample. Source material: central memory CD4+ T cells from blood. The source of these receptors is a woman aged 18-35 years in good health.

A few counts support this clone. The chain carries TRBV13 and TRBJ2-3; tentatively, D is TRBD1 (6 bases). From germline, CDR1 is PRHDT and CDR2 FYEKMQ (reference sequence). The CDR3 loop spans 11 amino acids. V lost 1 base and J lost 15, with 11 bases in between. CDR3 DNA sequence: TGTGCCAGCAGCTTAGTACAGGGTGGCTATTTT. Amino acids: CASSLVQGGYF.

This clone came up a few times. This rearrangement joins TRBV5-4 to TRBJ2-1; D is uncertain. This CDR3 is 13 amino acids long. Trimming removed 1 base from V and 7 bases from J, with 9 bases in between. Germline CDR1 is SGHNT and CDR2 is YYREEE (reference sequence). For the CDR3, the DNA is TGTGCCAGCAGCTTGATCTCGGTGAATGAGCAGTTCTTC. Translation: CASSLISVNEQFF. Supplemented by reference TRBV5-4 and TRBJ2-1, the full variable domain reads ETGVTQSPTHLIKTRGQQVTLRCSSQSGHNTVSWYQQALGQGPQFIFQYYREEENGRGNFPPRFSGLQFPNYSSELNVNALELDDSALYLCASSLISVNEQFFGPGTRLTVL.

This clone was seen repeatedly, ten times or more. The rearrangement joins TRBV6-5 to TRBJ2-7, with TRBD1 identical over 10 bases. CDR3 length: 14 amino acids. From germline, CDR1 is MNHEY and CDR2 SVGAGI. With 5 bases clipped from V and 2 bases from J, the junction kept 3 bases outside the gene matches. The CDR3 DNA sequence: TGTGCCAGCAGTACGGGACAGGGGACCTACGAGCAGTACTTC. Translating it yields CASSTGQGTYEQYF.

The chain links TRBV5-1 to TRBJ2-1, with a weak D call TRBD2 (5 bases). The CDR3 runs 16 residues. The germline V gene has CDR1 SGHRS and CDR2 YFSETQ. V lost 4 bases and J 3 bases, leaving 17 bases between the germline ends. The CDR3 nucleotides are TGCGCCAGCAGCAGCAGCAGTGGCGGGCTCTACAATGAGCAGTTCTTC. Its protein is CASSSSSGGLYNEQFF.

In its sample, this clone was seen a few times. The rearrangement links TRBV18 to TRBJ2-1; no clear D gene. V lost 5 bases to trimming and J lost 5 bases, with 4 bases between them. The V gene's germline CDR1 is KGHSH and CDR2 LQKENI. CDR3 length equals 11 residues. The CDR3 loop is CASSANNEQFF. In nucleotides, the CDR3 is TGTGCCAGCTCAGCGAACAATGAGCAGTTCTTC.

This clone came up a few times. The chain couples TRBV4-2 to TRBJ1-2, with 9 nucleotides matching TRBD1. Germline CDR1 is LGHNA and CDR2 is YNFKEQ. The CDR3 covers 15 residues. V dropped 1 base and J dropped 4; count of bases not matched to a gene: 4. CDR3 DNA: TGTGCCAGCAGCCAAGTTATGGGACAGGGCTATGGCTACACCTTC. Its translation is CASSQVMGQGYGYTF.

In its sample, this clone was seen a few times. The J gene is TRBJ1-3, the V gene TRBV28; no definite D call. CDR1 and CDR2 from the germline V gene are MDHEN and SYDVKM. This CDR3 region has 13 residues. The V gene lost 3 bases and the J gene lost 7 bases, with 10 bases spanning the gap. DNA for the CDR3: TGTGCCAGCAGTTTGGAGGTTCGGAACACCATATATTTT. This translates into CASSLEVRNTIYF.

In this sample, this clone turned up many times. The chain uses TRBV19 and TRBJ2-7, with D perhaps matching TRBD1 or TRBD2 (5 bases each). There are 13 residues in the CDR3. Germline V gene sequence: CDR1 LNHDA, CDR2 SQIVND (reference sequence). With 7 bases removed from V and 5 bases from J, the gap between germline ends came to 15 bases. The CDR3 nucleotides are TGTGCCAGTAAACGGGCAGGGAGCCACGAGCAGTACTTC. Translating gives CASKRAGSHEQYF.

CDR3 coding DNA: TGTGCCAGCAGCTTGCCTGCCTCTCGTGGGGCCGGGGAGCTGTTTTTT. Translating gives CASSLPASRGAGELFF. The rearrangement uses TRBV7-9 and TRBJ2-2, with D unresolved. Germline CDR1 is SEHNR and CDR2 is FQNEAQ (reference sequence). Trimming left V 3 bases short and J 6 bases short, with 17 bases between. The CDR3 loop spans 16 amino acids.

This clone was seen a handful of times. V usage is TRBV6-4 and J usage is TRBJ2-7; no reliable D call. From germline, CDR1 is MRHNA and CDR2 SNTAGT. The CDR3 is 12 residues long. V was cut by 0 bases and J by 2 bases, with 2 bases left in between. The CDR3 spells CASSDSTYEQYF. CDR3 DNA sequence: TGTGCCAGCAGTGACTCAACCTACGAGCAGTACTTC.

The chain employs TRBV10-3 and TRBJ2-1; TRBD2 is a possible D gene (5 bases). The CDR3 contains 12 residues. The germline CDR1 and CDR2 sequences are ENHRY and SYGVKD. Trimming shortened V by 4 bases and J by 10 bases, and 11 bases separated the two germline ends. The CDR3 bases are TGTGCCATCAGTGGATCGGGGTACGAGCAGTTCTTC. Amino acid sequence: CAISGSGYEQFF.

This clone showed up just a few times. The rearrangement uses TRBV7-8 and TRBJ1-3; D call uncertain. Germline CDR1 and CDR2: SGHVS and FQNEAQ. The CDR3 has 13 residues. V was cut by 6 bases and J by 4 bases, with 10 bases left in between. The CDR3 nucleotides read TGTGCCAGCAGTACGTACGAGGGAAACACCATATATTTT. Protein: CASSTYEGNTIYF.

This clone was recorded a few times. The chain has TRBV13 and TRBJ1-3; D unclear. This CDR3 region has 14 residues. Germline CDR1 is PRHDT and CDR2 is FYEKMQ (reference sequence). V gave up 0 bases and J gave up 4 bases, with 7 bases separating them. Here the CDR3 reads CASSLGGAGNTIYF. The CDR3 coding sequence is TGTGCCAGCAGCTTAGGGGGCGCCGGAAACACCATATATTTT.

This clone was recorded a few times. The J gene is TRBJ2-4, the V gene TRBV15; 10 positions match TRBD2. J was trimmed by 4 bases and V by 0 bases; bases with no gene match: 12. In germline, CDR1 is LNHNV, CDR2 YYDKDF (reference sequence). The CDR3 loop spans 19 amino acids. CDR3 nucleotide sequence: TGTGCCACCAGCAGAGAGAGGACTCTAGCGGGAGCAATAAAAAACATTCAGTACTTC. It encodes CATSRERTLAGAIKNIQYF.

This clone showed up just a few times. The chain joins TRBV7-2 to TRBJ2-1; 10 bases are a match to TRBD2. V lost 3 bases and J lost 4; bases outside the gene matches: 6. CDR3 size: 16 residues. Germline CDR1 and CDR2: SGHTA and FQGNSA. The DNA for the CDR3 is TGTGCCAGCAGCTTCAGACTAGCGGGCATTTACAATGAGCAGTTCTTC. Amino acid sequence: CASSFRLAGIYNEQFF.

The chain joins TRBV28 to TRBJ2-7; 8 nucleotides align to TRBD1. V dropped 5 bases and J dropped 6; count of bases not matched to a gene: 6. The length of the CDR3 is 13 residues. Germline assignment: CDR1 MDHEN and CDR2 SYDVKM. CDR3 residues: CASSTGQGREQYF. The CDR3 nucleotides read TGTGCCAGCAGTACCGGACAGGGTCGCGAGCAGTACTTC.

The V gene is TRBV28, the J gene TRBJ2-7; 9 nucleotides match TRBD2. Germline V gives CDR1 MDHEN, CDR2 SYDVKM. Germline trimming cut 5 bases from V and 1 base from J; bases unmatched to any gene: 3. The CDR3 has 14 amino acids. CDR3 amino acids: CASSGTSLSYEQYF. The DNA of the CDR3 is TGTGCCAGCAGTGGGACTAGCCTATCCTACGAGCAGTACTTC.

Of note for this clone: This likely stems from a read error, as it lies one base from a far larger clone. The rearrangement joins TRBV11-2 to TRBJ1-1; D remains unclear. Looked up from germline, CDR1 is SGHAT and CDR2 is FQNNGV. With 1 base removed from V and 4 bases from J, the gap between germline ends came to 4 bases. The CDR3 has 12 amino acids. The CDR3 DNA reads as TGTGCCAGCAGCTTAGTGTTCACTGAAGCTTTCTTT. Translated, it gives CASSLVFTEAFF.

The chain combines TRBV18 with TRBJ2-2; D uncertain. CDR3 length: 14 amino acids. V was clipped by 3 bases and J by 5 bases, with 10 bases between them. Germline CDR1 reads KGHSH; CDR2 reads LQKENI. CDR3 in DNA: TGTGCCAGCTCACCTACCACGGATACCGGGGAGCTGTTTTTT. It is translated as CASSPTTDTGELFF.

This clone appeared a few times. The chain links TRBV7-2 to TRBJ2-7; TRBD2 matches 10 bases. The germline gives CDR1 SGHTA, CDR2 FQGNSA. The CDR3 sequence is 13 residues long. Unmatched junction bases numbered 10, after V lost 6 bases and J lost 11 bases. CDR3 nucleotides: TGTGCCAGCAGAAAGGTACTAGCGGGGAAAGAGTACTTC. This translates into CASRKVLAGKEYF.

This clone was detected a few times. This sequence joins TRBV19 and TRBJ2-4; 11 bases align to TRBD2. V trimming: 3 bases; J trimming: 9 bases; junction bases outside the gene matches: 10. The CDR3 consists of 16 residues. Germline CDR1 LNHDA, CDR2 SQIVND (reference sequence). The DNA for the CDR3 is TGTGCCAGTAGTATCCTTTCTAGCGGGAGGTTAACCATTCAGTACTTC. This codes for CASSILSSGRLTIQYF.

Ten or more counts support this clone. The chain has TRBV29-1 and TRBJ2-5; TRBD2 matches at 13 bases. The V gene's germline CDR1 is SQVTM and CDR2 ANQGSEA. The J segment lost 4 bases and the V segment lost 7 bases, leaving 6 bases of the junction unmatched. This CDR3 spans 14 amino acids. CDR3 in amino acids: CSGSGLAGAETQYF. The DNA of the CDR3 is TGCAGCGGATCCGGACTAGCGGGAGCAGAGACCCAGTACTTC.

This clone has only a few counts. Other DNA sequences of this sample code for an identical CDR3. This chain uses TRBV15 with TRBJ2-7; D not certain. Trimming shortened V by 0 bases and J by 3 bases, and 6 bases separated the two germline ends. Germline V gives CDR1 LNHNV, CDR2 YYDKDF (reference sequence). The CDR3 has 13 amino acids. CDR3 amino acids: CATSRDPGYEQYF. In DNA, the CDR3 is TGTGCCACCAGCAGAGATCCCGGCTACGAGCAGTACTTC.

Points on this clone: Additional DNA sequences in this sample encode the identical CDR3. The J gene is TRBJ2-3, the V gene TRBV4-1, with 7 bases matching TRBD2. The CDR3 totals 15 residues. The V gene's germline CDR1 is MGHRA and CDR2 YSYEKL. Unmatched junction bases numbered 4, after V lost 1 base and J lost 3 bases. CDR3 in amino acids: CASSQASGGTDTQYF. DNA for the CDR3: TGCGCCAGCAGCCAAGCTTCGGGAGGTACAGATACGCAGTATTTT.

The chain uses TRBV27 and TRBJ1-2; 7 nucleotides match TRBD1. Germline V gives CDR1 MNHEY, CDR2 SMNVEV (reference sequence). The CDR3 has 14 residues. V gave up 4 bases and J gave up 8 bases; unmatched junction bases: 10. The CDR3 DNA reads TGTGCCAGCAGTTACAACAGGGGAGAAGAAGGCTACACCTTC. Translated, it gives CASSYNRGEEGYTF.

The CDR3 DNA reads as TGTGCCAGCAGCCCTCTTGAGGGGACTAGCGGAAGATACAATGAGCAGTTCTTC. It specifies CASSPLEGTSGRYNEQFF. The chain recombines TRBV9 with TRBJ2-1, with 11 bases aligning to TRBD2. Losses at the gene ends were 4 bases for V and 4 bases for J; bases not matched to a gene: 13. Germline V gene data show CDR1 as SGDLS and CDR2 as YYNGEE. The CDR3 loop spans 18 amino acids.

This clone has a handful of counts. The chain combines TRBV27 with TRBJ2-1; no firm D call. Per germline, CDR1 MNHEY and CDR2 SMNVEV (reference sequence). The ends were cut back, 6 bases at V and 5 bases at J, with 20 bases in the middle. This CDR3 has 16 residues. CDR3 bases: TGTGCCAGCAGACCACTCGCCGCTCGCAGAAACAATGAGCAGTTCTTC. Translation gives CASRPLAARRNNEQFF.

This clone was counted between two and nine times. V usage is TRBV6-1 and J usage is TRBJ2-4, with 14 bases that match TRBD2. The CDR3 is 17 amino acids. CDR1 MNHNS and CDR2 SASEGT come from the germline V gene. The J segment lost 8 bases and the V segment lost 2 bases, leaving 8 bases of the junction unmatched. CDR3 region: CASSEQTSGRASYIQYF. The CDR3 bases are TGTGCCAGCAGTGAACAGACTAGCGGGAGGGCCAGTTACATTCAGTACTTC.

This clone was picked up one time. This sequence joins TRBV7-3 and TRBJ1-2; 7 nucleotides align to TRBD1. Trimming at V came to 5 bases and at J to 8 bases, leaving 14 bases not matched to a gene. The CDR3 contains 15 residues. The germline CDR1 and CDR2 sequences are SGHTA and FQGTGA. The CDR3 sequence: CASSPGITGVEGYTF. The CDR3 coding sequence is TGTGCCAGCAGCCCGGGGATCACAGGGGTGGAGGGCTACACCTTC. The full variable domain, rest sourced from reference TRBV7-3 and TRBJ1-2, is GAGVSQTPSNKVTEKGKYVELRCDPISGHTALYWYRQSLGQGPEFLIYFQGTGAADDSGLPNDRFFAVRPEGSVSTLKIQRTERGDSAVYLCASSPGITGVEGYTFGSGTRLTVV.